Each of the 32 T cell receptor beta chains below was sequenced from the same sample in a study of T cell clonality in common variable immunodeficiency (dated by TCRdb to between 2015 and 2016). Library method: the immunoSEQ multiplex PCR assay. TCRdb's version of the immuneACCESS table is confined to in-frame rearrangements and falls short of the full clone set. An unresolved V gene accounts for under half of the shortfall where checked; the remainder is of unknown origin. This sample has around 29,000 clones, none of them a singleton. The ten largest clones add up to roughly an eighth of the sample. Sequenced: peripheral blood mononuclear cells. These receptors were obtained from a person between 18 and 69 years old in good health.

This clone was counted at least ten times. Partial CDR3 DNA: TGTGCCAGCAGCCAAACAGGGGGATCCTACGAG. Translated: CASSQTGGSYE. The complete CDR3 protein is CASSQTGGSYEQYF. This chain uses TRBV14 with TRBJ2-7; 8 nucleotides line up with TRBD1. The CDR3 end falls 3 residues outside the read, so it is completed with the germline J gene. V was pared by 2 bases and J by 1 base, with 1 base of the junction left unmatched. Germline lookup yields CDR1 SGHDN and CDR2 FVKESK. This CDR3 spans 14 amino acids.

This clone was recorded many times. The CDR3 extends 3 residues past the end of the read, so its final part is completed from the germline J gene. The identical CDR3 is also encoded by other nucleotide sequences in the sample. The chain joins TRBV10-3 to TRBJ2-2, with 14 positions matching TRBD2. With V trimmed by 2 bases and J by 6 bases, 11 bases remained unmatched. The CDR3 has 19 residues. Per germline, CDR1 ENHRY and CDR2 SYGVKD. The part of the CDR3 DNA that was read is TGTGCCATCAGTGAGAGGGGACTAGCGGGGGAAGGTAGACCCGGGGAG. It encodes CAISERGLAGEGRPGE. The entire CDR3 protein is CAISERGLAGEGRPGELFF.

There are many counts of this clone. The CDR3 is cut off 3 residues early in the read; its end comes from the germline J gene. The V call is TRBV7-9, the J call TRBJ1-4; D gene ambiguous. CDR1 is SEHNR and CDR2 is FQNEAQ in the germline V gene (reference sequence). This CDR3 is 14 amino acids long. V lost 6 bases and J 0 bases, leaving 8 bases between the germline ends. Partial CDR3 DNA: TGTGCCAGCAGGAACAAGTCAACTAATGAAAAA. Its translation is CASRNKSTNEK. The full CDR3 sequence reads CASRNKSTNEKLFF. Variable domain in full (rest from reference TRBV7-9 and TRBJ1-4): DTGVSQNPRHKITKRGQNVTFRCDPISEHNRLYWYRQTLGQGPEFLTYFQNEAQLEKSRLLSDRFSAERPKGSFSTLEIQRTEQGDSAMYLCASRNKSTNEKLFFGSGTQLSVL.

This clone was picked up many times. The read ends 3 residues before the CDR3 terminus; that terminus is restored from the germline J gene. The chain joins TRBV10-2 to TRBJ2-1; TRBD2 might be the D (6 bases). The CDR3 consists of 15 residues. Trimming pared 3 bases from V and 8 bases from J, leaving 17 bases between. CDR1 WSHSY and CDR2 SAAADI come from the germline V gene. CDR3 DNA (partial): TGCGCCAGCAGTGAATCCCCCGGGGGAGGCGATGAG. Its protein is CASSESPGGGDE. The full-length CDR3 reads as CASSESPGGGDEQFF.

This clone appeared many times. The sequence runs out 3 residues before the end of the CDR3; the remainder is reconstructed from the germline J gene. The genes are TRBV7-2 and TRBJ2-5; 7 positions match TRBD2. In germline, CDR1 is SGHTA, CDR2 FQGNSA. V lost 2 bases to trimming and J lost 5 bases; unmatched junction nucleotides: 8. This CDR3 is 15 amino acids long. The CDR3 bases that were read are TGTGCCAGCAGCTTACGGGGGGTCAACACGGAGACC. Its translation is CASSLRGVNTET. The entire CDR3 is CASSLRGVNTETQYF.

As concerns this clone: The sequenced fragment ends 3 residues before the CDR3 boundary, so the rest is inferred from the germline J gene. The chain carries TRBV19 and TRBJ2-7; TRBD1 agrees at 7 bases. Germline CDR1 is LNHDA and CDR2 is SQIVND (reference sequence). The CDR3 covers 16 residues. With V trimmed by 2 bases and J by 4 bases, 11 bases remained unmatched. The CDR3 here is CASSISLGTEFYEQYF. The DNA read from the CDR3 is TGTGCCAGTAGTATAAGTCTTGGGACAGAATTTTACGAG.

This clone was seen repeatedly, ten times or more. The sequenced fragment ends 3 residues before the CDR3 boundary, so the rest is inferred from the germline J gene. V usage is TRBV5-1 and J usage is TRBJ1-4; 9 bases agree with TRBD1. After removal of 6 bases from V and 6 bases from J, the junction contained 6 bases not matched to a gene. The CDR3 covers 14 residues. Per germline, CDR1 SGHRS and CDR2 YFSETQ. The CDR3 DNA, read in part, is TGCGCCAGCAATCCGACAGGGGGGCATGAAAAA. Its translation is CASNPTGGHEK. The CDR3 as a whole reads CASNPTGGHEKLFF.

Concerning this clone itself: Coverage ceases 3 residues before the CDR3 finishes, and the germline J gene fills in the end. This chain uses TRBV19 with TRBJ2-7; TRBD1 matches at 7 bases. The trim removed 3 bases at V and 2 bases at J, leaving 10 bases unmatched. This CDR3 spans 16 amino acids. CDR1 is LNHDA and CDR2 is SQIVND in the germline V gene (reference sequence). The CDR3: CASSILRDSPTYEQYF. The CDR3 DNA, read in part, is TGTGCCAGTAGTATCCTCCGGGACAGCCCGACCTACGAG.

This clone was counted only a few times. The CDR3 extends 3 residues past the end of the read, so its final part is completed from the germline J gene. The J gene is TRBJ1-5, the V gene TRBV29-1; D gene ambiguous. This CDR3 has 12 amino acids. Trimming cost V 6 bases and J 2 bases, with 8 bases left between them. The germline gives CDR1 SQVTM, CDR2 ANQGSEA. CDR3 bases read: TGCAGCGTGCTATTGGGCAATCAGCCC. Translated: CSVLLGNQP. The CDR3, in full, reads CSVLLGNQPQHF.

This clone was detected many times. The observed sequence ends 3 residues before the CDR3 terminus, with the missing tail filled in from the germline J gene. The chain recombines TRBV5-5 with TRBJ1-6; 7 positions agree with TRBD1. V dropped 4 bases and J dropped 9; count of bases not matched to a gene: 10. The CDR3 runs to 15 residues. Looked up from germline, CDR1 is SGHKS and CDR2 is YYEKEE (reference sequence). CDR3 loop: CASSIQGGLISPLHF. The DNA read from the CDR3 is TGTGCCAGCAGCATTCAAGGGGGCTTAATTTCACCC.

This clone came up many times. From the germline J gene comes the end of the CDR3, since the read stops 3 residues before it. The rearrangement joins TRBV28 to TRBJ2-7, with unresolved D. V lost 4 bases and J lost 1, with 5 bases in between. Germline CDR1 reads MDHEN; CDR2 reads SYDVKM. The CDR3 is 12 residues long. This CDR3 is CASSSPSYEQYF. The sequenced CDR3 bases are TGTGCCAGCAGTTCCCCTTCCTACGAG.

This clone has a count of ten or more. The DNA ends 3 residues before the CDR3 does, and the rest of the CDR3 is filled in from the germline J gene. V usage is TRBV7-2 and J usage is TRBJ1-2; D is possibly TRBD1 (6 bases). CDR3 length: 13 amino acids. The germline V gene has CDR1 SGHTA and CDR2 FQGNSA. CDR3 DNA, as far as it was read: TGTGCCAGCAGCTCCGCTGGGGGCGAAATC. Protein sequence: CASSSAGGEI. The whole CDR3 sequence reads CASSSAGGEIYTF.

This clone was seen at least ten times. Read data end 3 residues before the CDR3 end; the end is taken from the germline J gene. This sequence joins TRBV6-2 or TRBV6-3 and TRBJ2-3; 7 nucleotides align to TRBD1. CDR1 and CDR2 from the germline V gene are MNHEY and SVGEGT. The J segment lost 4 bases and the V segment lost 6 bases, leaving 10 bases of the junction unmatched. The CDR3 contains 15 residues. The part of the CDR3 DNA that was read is TGTGCCAGCAGAACAGGGGATGGGGAAGCAGATACG. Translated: CASRTGDGEADT. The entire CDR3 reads CASRTGDGEADTQYF.

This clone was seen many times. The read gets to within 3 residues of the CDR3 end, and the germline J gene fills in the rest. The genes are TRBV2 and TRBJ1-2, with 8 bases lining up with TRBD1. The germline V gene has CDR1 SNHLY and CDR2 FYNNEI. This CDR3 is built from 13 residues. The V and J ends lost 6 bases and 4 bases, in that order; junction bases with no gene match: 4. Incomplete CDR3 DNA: TGTGCCAGCAGAGGACAGGGAAGCTATGGC. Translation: CASRGQGSYG. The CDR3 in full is CASRGQGSYGYTF.

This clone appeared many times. The CDR3 bases that were read are TGCAGTGCTAGACCAATAGACCGGGACAGGGAGTCGGGGGCCAACGTC. Protein sequence: CSARPIDRDRESGANV. The CDR3, in full, reads CSARPIDRDRESGANVLTF. The chain uses TRBV20-1 and TRBJ2-6, with 9 bases fitting TRBD1. Read coverage stops 3 residues before the CDR3 terminus; the germline J gene supplies the remainder. This CDR3 comprises 19 residues. Germline V gene lookup returns CDR1 DFQATT and CDR2 SNEGSKA (reference sequence). V was clipped by 2 bases and J by 4 bases; unmatched bases: 15.

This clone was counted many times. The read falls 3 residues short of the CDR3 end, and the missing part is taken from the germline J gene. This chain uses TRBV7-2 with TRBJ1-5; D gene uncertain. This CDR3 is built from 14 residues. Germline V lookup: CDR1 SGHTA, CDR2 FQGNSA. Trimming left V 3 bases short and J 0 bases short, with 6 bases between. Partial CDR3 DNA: TGTGCCAGCAGCTTTACAAATAGCAATCAGCCC. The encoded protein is CASSFTNSNQP. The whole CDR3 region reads CASSFTNSNQPQHF.

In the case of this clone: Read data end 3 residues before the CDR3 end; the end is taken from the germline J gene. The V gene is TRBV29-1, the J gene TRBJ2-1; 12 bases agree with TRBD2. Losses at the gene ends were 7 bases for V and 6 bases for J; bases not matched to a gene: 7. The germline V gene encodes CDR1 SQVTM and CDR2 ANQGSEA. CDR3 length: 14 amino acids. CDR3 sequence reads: CSGQLAGGSNEQFF. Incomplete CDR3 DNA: TGCAGCGGCCAACTAGCGGGGGGATCCAATGAG.

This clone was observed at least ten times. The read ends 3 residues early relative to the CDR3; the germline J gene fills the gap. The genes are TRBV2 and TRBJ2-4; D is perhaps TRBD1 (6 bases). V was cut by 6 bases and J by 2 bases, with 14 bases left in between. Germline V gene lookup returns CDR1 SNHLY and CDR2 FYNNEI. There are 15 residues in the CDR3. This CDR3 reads CASRRQGQPKNIQYF. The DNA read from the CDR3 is TGTGCCAGCAGACGACAAGGACAGCCCAAAAACATT.

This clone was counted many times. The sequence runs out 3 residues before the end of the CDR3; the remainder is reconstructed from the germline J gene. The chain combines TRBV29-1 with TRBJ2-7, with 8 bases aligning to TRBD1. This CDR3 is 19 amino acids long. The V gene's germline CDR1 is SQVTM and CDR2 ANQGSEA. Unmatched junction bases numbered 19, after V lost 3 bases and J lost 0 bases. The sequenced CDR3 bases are TGCAGCGTTGAGAGTTGGGCGGAGAGAAGGACAGGGAGCTCCTACGAG. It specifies CSVESWAERRTGSSYE. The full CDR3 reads CSVESWAERRTGSSYEQYF.

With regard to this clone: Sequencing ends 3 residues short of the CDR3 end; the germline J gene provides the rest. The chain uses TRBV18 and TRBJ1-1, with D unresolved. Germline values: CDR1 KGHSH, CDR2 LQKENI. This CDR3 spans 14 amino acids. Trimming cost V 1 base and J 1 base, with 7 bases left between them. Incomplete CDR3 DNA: TGTGCCAGCTCACCACGCCCCGGGAACACTGAA. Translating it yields CASSPRPGNTE. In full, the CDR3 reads CASSPRPGNTEAFF.

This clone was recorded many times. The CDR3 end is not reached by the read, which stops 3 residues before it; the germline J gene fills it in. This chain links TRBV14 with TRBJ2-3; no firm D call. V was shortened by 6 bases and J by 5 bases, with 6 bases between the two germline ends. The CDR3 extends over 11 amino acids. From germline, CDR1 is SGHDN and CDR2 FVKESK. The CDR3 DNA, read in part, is TGTGCCAGCAGACAACGAGATACG. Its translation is CASRQRDT. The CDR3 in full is CASRQRDTQYF.

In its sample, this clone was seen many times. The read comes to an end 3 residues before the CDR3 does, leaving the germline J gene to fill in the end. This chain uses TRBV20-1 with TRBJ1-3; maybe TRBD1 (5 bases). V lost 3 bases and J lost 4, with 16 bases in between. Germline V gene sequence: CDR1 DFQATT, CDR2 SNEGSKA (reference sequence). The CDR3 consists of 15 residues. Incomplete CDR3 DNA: TGCAGTGCTAGGGTTGGGGGGGTCGGAGGAAACACC. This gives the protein CSARVGGVGGNT. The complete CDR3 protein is CSARVGGVGGNTIYF.

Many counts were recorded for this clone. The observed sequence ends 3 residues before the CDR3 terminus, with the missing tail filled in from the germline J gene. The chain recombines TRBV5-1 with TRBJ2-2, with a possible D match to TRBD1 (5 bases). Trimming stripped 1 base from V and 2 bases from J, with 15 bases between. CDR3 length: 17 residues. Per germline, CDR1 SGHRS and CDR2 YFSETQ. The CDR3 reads CASSLKADRINTGELFF. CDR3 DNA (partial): TGCGCCAGCAGCTTGAAGGCTGACAGAATAAACACCGGGGAG.

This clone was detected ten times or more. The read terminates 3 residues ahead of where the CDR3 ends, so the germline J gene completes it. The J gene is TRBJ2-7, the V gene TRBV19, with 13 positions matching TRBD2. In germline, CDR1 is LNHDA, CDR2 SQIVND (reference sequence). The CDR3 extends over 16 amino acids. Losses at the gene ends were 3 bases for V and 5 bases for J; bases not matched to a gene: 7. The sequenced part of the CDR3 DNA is TGTGCCAGTAGTATGCCCCGACTAGCGGGGGGCCACGAG. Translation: CASSMPRLAGGHE. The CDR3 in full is CASSMPRLAGGHEQYF.

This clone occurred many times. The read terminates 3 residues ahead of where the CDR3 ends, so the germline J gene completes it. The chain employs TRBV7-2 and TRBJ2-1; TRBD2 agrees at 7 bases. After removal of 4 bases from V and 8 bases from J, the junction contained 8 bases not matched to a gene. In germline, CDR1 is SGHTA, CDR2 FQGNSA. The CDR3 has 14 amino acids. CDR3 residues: CASSSGRGGDEQFF. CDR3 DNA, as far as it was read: TGTGCCAGCAGCTCGGGTAGGGGAGGGGATGAG.

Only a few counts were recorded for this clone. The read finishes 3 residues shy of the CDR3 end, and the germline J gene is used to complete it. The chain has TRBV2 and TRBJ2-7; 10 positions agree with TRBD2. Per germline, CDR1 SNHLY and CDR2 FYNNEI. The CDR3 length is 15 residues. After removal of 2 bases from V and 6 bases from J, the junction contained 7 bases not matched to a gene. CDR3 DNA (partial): TGTGCCAGCAGTGAATCGACTAGCGGGCTTAGCGAG. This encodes CASSESTSGLSE. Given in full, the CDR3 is CASSESTSGLSEQYF.

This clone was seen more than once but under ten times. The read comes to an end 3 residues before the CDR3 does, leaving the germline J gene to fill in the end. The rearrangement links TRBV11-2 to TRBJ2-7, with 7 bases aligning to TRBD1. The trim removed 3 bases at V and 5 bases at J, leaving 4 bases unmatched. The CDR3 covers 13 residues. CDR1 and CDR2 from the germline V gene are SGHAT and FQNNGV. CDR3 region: CASSLDRLDEQYF. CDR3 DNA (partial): TGTGCCAGCAGCTTGGACAGGCTCGACGAG.

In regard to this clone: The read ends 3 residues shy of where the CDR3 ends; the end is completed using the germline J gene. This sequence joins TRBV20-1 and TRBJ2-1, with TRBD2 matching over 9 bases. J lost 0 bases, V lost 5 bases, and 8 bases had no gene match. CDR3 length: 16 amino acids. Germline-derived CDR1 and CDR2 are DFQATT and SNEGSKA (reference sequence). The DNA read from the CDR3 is TGCAGTGCTCTTTCTAGCGGGGCCAGCTCCTACAATGAG. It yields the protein CSALSSGASSYNE. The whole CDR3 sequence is CSALSSGASSYNEQFF.

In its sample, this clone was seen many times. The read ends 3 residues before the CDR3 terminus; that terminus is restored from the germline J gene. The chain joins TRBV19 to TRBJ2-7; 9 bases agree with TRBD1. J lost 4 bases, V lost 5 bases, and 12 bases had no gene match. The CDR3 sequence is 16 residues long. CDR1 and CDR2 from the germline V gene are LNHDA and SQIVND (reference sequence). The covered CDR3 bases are TGTGCCAGTAGTCCGAGGGGTCTCGGACAGGGGTACGAG. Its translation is CASSPRGLGQGYE. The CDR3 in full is CASSPRGLGQGYEQYF.

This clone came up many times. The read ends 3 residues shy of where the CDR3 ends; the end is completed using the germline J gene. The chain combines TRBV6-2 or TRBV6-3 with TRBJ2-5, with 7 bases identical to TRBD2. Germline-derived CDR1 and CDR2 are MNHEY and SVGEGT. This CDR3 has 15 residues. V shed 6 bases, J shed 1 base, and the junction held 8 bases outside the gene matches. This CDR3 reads CASRPGTNSQETQYF. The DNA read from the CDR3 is TGTGCCAGCAGGCCCGGGACTAACTCCCAAGAGACC.

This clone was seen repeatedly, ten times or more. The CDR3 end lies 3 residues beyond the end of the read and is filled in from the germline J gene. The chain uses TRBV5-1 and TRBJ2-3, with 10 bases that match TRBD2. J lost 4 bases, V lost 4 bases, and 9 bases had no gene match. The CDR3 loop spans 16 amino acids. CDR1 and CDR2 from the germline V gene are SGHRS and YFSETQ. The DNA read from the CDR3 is TGCGCCAGCAGCATCCCAACTAGCGGGGTACCAGATACG. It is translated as CASSIPTSGVPDT. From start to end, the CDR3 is CASSIPTSGVPDTQYF.

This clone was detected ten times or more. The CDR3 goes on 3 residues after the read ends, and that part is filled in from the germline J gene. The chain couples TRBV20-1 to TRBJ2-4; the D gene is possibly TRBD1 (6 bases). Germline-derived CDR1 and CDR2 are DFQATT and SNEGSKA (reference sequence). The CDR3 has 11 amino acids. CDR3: CSAPVGDTQYF. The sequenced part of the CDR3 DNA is TGCAGTGCTCCTGTAGGGGACACT.